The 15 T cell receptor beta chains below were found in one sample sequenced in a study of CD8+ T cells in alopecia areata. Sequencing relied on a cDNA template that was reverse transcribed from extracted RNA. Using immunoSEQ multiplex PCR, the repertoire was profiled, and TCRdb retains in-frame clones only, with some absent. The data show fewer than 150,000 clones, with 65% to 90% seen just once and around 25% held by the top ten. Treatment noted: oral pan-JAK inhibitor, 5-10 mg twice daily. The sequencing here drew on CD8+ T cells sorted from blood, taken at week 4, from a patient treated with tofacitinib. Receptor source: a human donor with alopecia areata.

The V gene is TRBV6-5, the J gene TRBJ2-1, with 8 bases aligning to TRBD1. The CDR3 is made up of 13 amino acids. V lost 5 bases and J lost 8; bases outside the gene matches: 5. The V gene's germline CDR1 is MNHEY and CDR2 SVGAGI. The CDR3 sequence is CASSGDRGDEQFF. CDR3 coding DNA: TGTGCCAGCAGTGGCGACAGGGGTGATGAGCAGTTCTTC.

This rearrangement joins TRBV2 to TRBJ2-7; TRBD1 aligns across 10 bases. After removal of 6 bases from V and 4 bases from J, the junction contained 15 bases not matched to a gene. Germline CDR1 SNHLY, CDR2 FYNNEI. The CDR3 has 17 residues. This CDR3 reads CASSVLGTGAPVYEQYF. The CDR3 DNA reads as TGTGCCAGCAGCGTCCTCGGGACAGGGGCTCCAGTTTACGAGCAGTACTTC. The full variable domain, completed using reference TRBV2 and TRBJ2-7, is EPEVTQTPSHQVTQMGQEVILRCVPISNHLYFYWYRQILGQKVEFLVSFYNNEISEKSEIFDDQFSVERPDGSNFTLKIRSTKLEDSAMYFCASSVLGTGAPVYEQYFGPGTRLTVT.

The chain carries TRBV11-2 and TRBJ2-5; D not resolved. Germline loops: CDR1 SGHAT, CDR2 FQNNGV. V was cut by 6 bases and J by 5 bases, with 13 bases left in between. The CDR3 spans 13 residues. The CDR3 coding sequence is TGTGCCAGCAGTCCACTTCGTGTGGAGACCCAGTACTTC. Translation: CASSPLRVETQYF.

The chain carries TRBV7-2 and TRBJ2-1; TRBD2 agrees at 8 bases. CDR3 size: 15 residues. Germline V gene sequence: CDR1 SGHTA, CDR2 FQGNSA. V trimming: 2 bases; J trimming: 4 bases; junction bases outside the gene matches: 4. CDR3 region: CASSLQRGLYNEQFF. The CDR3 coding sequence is TGTGCCAGCAGCTTACAGCGGGGGCTTTACAATGAGCAGTTCTTC.

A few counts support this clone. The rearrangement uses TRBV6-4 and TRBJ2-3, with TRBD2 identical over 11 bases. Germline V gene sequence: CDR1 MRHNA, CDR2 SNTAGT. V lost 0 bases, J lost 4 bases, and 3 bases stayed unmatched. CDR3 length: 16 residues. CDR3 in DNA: TGTGCCAGCAGTGACTCGGCTAGCGGGGGGCCAGATACGCAGTATTTT. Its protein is CASSDSASGGPDTQYF.

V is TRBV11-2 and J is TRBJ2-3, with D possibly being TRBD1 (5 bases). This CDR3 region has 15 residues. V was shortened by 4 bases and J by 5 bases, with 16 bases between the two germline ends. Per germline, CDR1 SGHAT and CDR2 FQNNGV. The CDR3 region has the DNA TGTGCCAGCAGCTCATGGGTGGGGCGCAAAGATACGCAGTATTTT. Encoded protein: CASSSWVGRKDTQYF.

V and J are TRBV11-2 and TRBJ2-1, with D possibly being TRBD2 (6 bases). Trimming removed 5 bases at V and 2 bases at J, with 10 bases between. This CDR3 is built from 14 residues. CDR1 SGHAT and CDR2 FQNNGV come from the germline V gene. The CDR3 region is CASSPREAYNEQFF. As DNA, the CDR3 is TGTGCCAGCAGCCCTAGGGAGGCCTACAATGAGCAGTTCTTC.

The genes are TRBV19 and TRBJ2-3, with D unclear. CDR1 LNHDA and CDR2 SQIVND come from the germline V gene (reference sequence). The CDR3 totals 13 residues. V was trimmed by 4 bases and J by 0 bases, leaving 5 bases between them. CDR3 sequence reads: CASSKQSTDTQYF. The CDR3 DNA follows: TGTGCCAGTAGTAAACAGAGCACAGATACGCAGTATTTT.

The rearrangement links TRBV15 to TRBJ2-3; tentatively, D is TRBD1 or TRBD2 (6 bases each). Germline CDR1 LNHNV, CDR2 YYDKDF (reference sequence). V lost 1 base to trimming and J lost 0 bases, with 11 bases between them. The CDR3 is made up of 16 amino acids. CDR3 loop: CATSRGTGASTDTQYF. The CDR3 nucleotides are TGTGCCACCAGCAGAGGTACGGGGGCCAGCACAGATACGCAGTATTTT.

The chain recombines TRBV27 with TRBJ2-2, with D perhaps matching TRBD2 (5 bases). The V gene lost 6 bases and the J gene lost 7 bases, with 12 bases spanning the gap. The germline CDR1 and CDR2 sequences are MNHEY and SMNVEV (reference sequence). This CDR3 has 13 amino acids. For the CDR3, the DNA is TGTGCCAGCAGGCTCGGACTTCTCGGGGAGCTGTTTTTT. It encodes CASRLGLLGELFF.

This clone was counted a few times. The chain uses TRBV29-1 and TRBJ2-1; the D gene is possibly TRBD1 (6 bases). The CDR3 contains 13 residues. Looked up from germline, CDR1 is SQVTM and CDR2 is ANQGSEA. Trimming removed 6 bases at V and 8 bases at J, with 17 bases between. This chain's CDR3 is CSVRTDSLDEQFF. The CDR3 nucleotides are TGCAGCGTCAGGACAGACTCCCTCGATGAGCAGTTCTTC.

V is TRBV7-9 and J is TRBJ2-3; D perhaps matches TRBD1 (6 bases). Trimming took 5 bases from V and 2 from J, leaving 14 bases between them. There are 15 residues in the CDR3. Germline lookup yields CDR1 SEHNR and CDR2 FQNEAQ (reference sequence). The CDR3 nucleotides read TGTGCCAGCAGCGCCGGACAGTTTGACACAGATACGCAGTATTTT. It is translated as CASSAGQFDTDTQYF.

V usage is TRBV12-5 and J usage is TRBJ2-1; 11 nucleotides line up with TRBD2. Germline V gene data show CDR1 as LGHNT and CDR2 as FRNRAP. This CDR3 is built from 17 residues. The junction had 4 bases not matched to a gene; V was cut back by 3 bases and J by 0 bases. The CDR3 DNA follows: TGTGCTAGTGGTTTCCCTAGCGGGGGGCCCTCCTACAATGAGCAGTTCTTC. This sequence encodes CASGFPSGGPSYNEQFF.

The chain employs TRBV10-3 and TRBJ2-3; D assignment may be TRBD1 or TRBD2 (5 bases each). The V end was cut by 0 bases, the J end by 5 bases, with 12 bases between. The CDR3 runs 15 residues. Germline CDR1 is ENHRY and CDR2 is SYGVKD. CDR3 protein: CAISESTGTGDTQYF. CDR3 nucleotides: TGTGCCATCAGTGAGTCGACGGGGACGGGAGATACGCAGTATTTT.

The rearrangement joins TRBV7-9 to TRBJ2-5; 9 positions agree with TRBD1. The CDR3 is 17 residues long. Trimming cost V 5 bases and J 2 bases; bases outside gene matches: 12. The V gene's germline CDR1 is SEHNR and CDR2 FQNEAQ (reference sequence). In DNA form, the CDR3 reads TGTGCCAGCAGCCCAAGTCCGGGACAGGGACCTCAAGAGACCCAGTACTTC. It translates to CASSPSPGQGPQETQYF.